This is a list of T cell receptor beta chains from one sample in a study of cytomegalovirus exposure and HLA in healthy donors. Sequencing used immunoSEQ multiplex PCR; TCRdb keeps in-frame clones, though not all of them. The sample has about 200,000 clones, around three quarters seen once; the top ten hold 1.5% to 2%. Source material: PBMCs. The receptors were sampled from a man between 25 and 39 years old in good health and CMV-seronegative. The CDR3 runs from the conserved cysteine through the conserved F or W. D genes are given only for firm matches. The size field is filled for only some rows; it gives once, few, many or a size class.

V	J	size	D	DNA	CDR3
TRBV5-4	TRBJ2-1	NA	TRBD2	TGTGCCAGCAGCCTCTTGACTAGCGGGGGAATTGGGATGTCCTACAATGAGCAGTTCTTC	CASSLLTSGGIGMSYNEQFF
TRBV28	TRBJ2-7	NA	NA	TGTGCCAGCAGTTCCCTACTGTCCGAGCAGTACTTC	CASSSLLSEQYF
TRBV7-2	TRBJ2-5	NA	TRBD1	TGTGCCAGCAGCCCGGGACAGAAAGAGACCCAGTACTTC	CASSPGQKETQYF
TRBV18	TRBJ1-1	few	TRBD1	TGTGCCAGCTCACCCCAGGGGGCTAGTGAAGCTTTCTTT	CASSPQGASEAFF
TRBV7-6	TRBJ2-5	NA	NA	TGTGCCAGCAGCAACCCCGTGGGGGCAGATCAAGAGACCCAGTACTTC	CASSNPVGADQETQYF
TRBV11-2	TRBJ2-1	NA	TRBD2	TGTGCCAGCACCCCCTTGTCACTAGCGGGAATAGGTGAGCAGTTCTTC	CASTPLSLAGIGEQFF
TRBV15	TRBJ2-4	few	NA	TGTGCCACCAGCAGAGATATGTTAGCCAAAAACATTCAGTACTTC	CATSRDMLAKNIQYF
TRBV11-2	TRBJ2-1	NA	TRBD2	TGTGCCAGCAGCTTAGAGCGGGGGAAGAGCAATGAGCAGTTCTTC	CASSLERGKSNEQFF
TRBV5-6	TRBJ1-2	NA	NA	TGTGCCAGCAGCCCGACTCAGGGTTATGGCTACACCTTC	CASSPTQGYGYTF
TRBV5-1	TRBJ2-7	few	NA	TGCGCCAGCAGGCTAGAACAGGGAAAAACCTACGAGCAGTACTTC	CASRLEQGKTYEQYF
TRBV29-1	TRBJ2-3	few	NA	TGCAGCGTTGAAAGGGGTTTGGCAGATACGCAGTATTTT	CSVERGLADTQYF
TRBV9	TRBJ2-7	NA	NA	TGTGCCAGCAGCCCCCGGGACTCCTGTTGGTTC	CASSPRDSCWF
TRBV18	TRBJ1-1	NA	NA	TGTGCCAGCTCACCGACAGACCGGAACACTGAAGCTTTCTTT	CASSPTDRNTEAFF
TRBV2	TRBJ2-1	NA	NA	TGTGCCAGCAGCCGTGGGAGGACTACAAATGAGCAGTTCTTC	CASSRGRTTNEQFF
TRBV11-3	TRBJ2-7	NA	NA	TGTGCCAGCAGCTTAGTCCGGGGTGACGAGCAGTACTTC	CASSLVRGDEQYF
TRBV6-6	TRBJ1-1	few	TRBD1	TGTGCCAGCAGCTTACAGGGGGAGCCTGAAGCTTTCTTT	CASSLQGEPEAFF
TRBV6-1	TRBJ1-6	NA	NA	TGTGCCAGCAGTGAAGGGGGTAGCGGTAATTCACCCCTCCACTTT	CASSEGGSGNSPLHF
TRBV9	TRBJ1-2	NA	NA	TGTGCCAGCAGCTGGACAGCTAACTATGGCTACACCTTC	CASSWTANYGYTF
TRBV4-2	TRBJ1-2	NA	TRBD1	TGTGCCAGCAGCCAAGAAGGCGGGACAGGGGTTTATGGCTACACCTTC	CASSQEGGTGVYGYTF
TRBV7-9	TRBJ2-2	NA	NA	TGTGCCAGCAGCCGTACAGAACTCCGGAACACCGGGGAGCTGTTTTTT	CASSRTELRNTGELFF
TRBV7-2	TRBJ2-5	NA	NA	TGTGCCAGCAGCTTAGAGGAGCACCAAGAGACCCAGTACTTC	CASSLEEHQETQYF
TRBV28	TRBJ1-5	NA	TRBD1	TGTGCCAGCAGTTTCGGGGACAGGGGGCTCAGTCAGCCCCAGCATTTT	CASSFGDRGLSQPQHF
TRBV5-4	TRBJ2-7	NA	TRBD2	TGTGCCAGCAGCCCCTCTAGCGGGAGGGCCATGTACGAGCAGTACTTC	CASSPSSGRAMYEQYF
TRBV2	TRBJ2-1	NA	NA	TGTGCCAGCACGCTAAGCGGGTTCTTCGGTGAGCAGTTCTTC	CASTLSGFFGEQFF